A single sample is the source of the 32 T cell receptor beta chains below, sequenced in a study of identical twins. Using its own MiXCR run on the 5' RACE reads, TCRdb lists one record per CDR3 protein. This table has roughly 250,000 distinct CDR3 sequences, about 14% appearing once. The sequenced sample consisted of memory (CD45RO+) T cells sorted from blood. The receptors were gathered from a woman in her late teens or twenties in good health.

This clonotype was seen a handful of times. V and J are TRBV2 and TRBJ2-2; 9 positions match TRBD1. After removal of 4 bases from V and 5 bases from J, the junction contained 8 bases not matched to a gene. CDR1 and CDR2 from the germline V gene are SNHLY and FYNNEI. CDR3 length equals 16 residues. In DNA, the CDR3 is TGTGCCAGCAGTGTGACAGGGGGGCTGATGACCGGGGAGCTGTTTTTT. As protein: CASSVTGGLMTGELFF.

A word on this clonotype: Being one base from a much bigger clone, this may be a read error. V usage is TRBV7-9 and J usage is TRBJ2-1; D not certain. The CDR3 contains 12 residues. Per germline, CDR1 SEHNR and CDR2 FQNEAQ (reference sequence). Here the CDR3 reads CASSPTGYEQLF. The CDR3 nucleotides read TGTGCCAGCAGCCCCACGGGCTATGAGCAGCTCTTC.

The table lists this clonotype with a few counts. The chain links TRBV27 to TRBJ1-1; D unclear. Trimming stripped 4 bases from V and 1 base from J, with 13 bases between. CDR3 length: 15 residues. Germline assignment: CDR1 MNHEY and CDR2 SMNVEV (reference sequence). In DNA form, the CDR3 reads TGTGCCAGCAGTTCCCTATTTGGGCGGAACACTGAAGCTTTCTTT. Protein: CASSSLFGRNTEAFF.

This clonotype showed up just a few times. The genes are TRBV3-1 and TRBJ2-3; 9 positions match TRBD2. The V segment lost 4 bases and the J segment 1 base; nucleotides outside the gene matches: 9. The germline gives CDR1 LGHDT, CDR2 YNNKEL (reference sequence). CDR3 length: 17 amino acids. In nucleotides, the CDR3 is TGTGCCAGCAGCCCAATAGCGGGAGTTTATGGCACAGATACGCAGTATTTT. Its translation: CASSPIAGVYGTDTQYF.

The chain employs TRBV10-3 and TRBJ2-3; tentatively, D is TRBD1 or TRBD2 (5 bases each). V dropped 11 bases and J dropped 5 bases, with 20 bases sitting between them. This CDR3 contains 14 residues. Germline V gives CDR1 ENHRY, CDR2 SYGVKD. The chain's CDR3 is CAVLNSGAGDTQYF. The CDR3 nucleotides are TGTGCCGTACTAAATTCCGGGGCGGGAGATACGCAGTATTTT.

With respect to this clonotype: A much more abundant neighbour one base away suggests this may be a read error. This chain's CDR3 is CASSYATGASYEQYF. CDR3 nucleotides: TGTGCCAGCAGTTACGCGACAGGGGCCTCCTACGAGCAGTACTTC. The genes are TRBV6-5 and TRBJ2-7; 8 bases fit TRBD1. Germline CDR1 and CDR2: MNHEY and SVGAGI. The CDR3 is 15 residues long. The V segment lost 2 bases and the J segment 0 bases; nucleotides outside the gene matches: 3.

The chain combines TRBV20-1 with TRBJ2-7; D might be TRBD2 (5 bases). The CDR3 runs 14 residues. CDR1 and CDR2 from the germline V gene are DFQATT and SNEGSKA (reference sequence). Between the trimmed V and J ends, which lost 3 bases and 6 bases, there was a span of 18 bases. The CDR3 is CSASSAGVDSEQYF. The CDR3 DNA follows: TGCAGTGCTAGTAGTGCCGGGGTTGATTCCGAGCAGTACTTC.

The V gene is TRBV7-6, the J gene TRBJ2-7, with D possibly matching TRBD1 (6 bases). Trimming cost V 4 bases and J 6 bases, with 13 bases left between them. The CDR3 runs to 13 residues. Germline V gene data show CDR1 as SGHVS and CDR2 as FNYEAQ. In nucleotides, the CDR3 is TGTGCCAGCAGCTCCGGTCTAGGGGGCGAGCAGTACTTC. This translates into CASSSGLGGEQYF.

Details on this clonotype: This may arise from a read error, as a much more abundant clone is one base away. This chain uses TRBV20-1 with TRBJ2-5; 8 bases align to TRBD1. This CDR3 has 14 residues. Germline assignment: CDR1 DFQATT and CDR2 SNEGSKA (reference sequence). The CDR3 DNA sequence: TGCTGTCCATCAGGTCAGGGGGCCCTAGGTGCCCAGTACTTC. It yields the protein CCPSGQGALGAQYF.

The chain links TRBV20-1 to TRBJ2-3; 8 bases match TRBD2. This CDR3 has 16 amino acids. V lost 6 bases to trimming and J lost 4 bases; unmatched junction nucleotides: 15. Germline V gives CDR1 DFQATT, CDR2 SNEGSKA (reference sequence). CDR3 residues: CSARPVAGRGADTQYF. DNA for the CDR3: TGCAGTGCGCGCCCGGTAGCGGGACGTGGGGCAGATACGCAGTATTTT.

The V call is TRBV7-2, the J call TRBJ1-1, with D maybe TRBD1 (5 bases). The germline V and J ends were trimmed by 0 bases and 5 bases, with 16 bases remaining between them. The CDR3 consists of 16 residues. The germline CDR1 and CDR2 sequences are SGHTA and FQGNSA. In nucleotides, the CDR3 is TGTGCCAGCAGCTTAGCGGGCGGGGGACGAAGGACTGAAGCTTTCTTT. This gives the protein CASSLAGGGRRTEAFF. Full variable domain (outside the CDR3, taken from reference TRBV7-2 and TRBJ1-1): GAGVSQSPSNKVTEKGKDVELRCDPISGHTALYWYRQSLGQGLEFLIYFQGNSAPDKSGLPSDRFSAERTGGSVSTLTIQRTQQEDSAVYLCASSLAGGGRRTEAFFGQGTRLTVV.

In its sample, this clonotype was seen a few times. The chain employs TRBV5-1 and TRBJ2-5, with D maybe TRBD2 (6 bases). The germline gives CDR1 SGHRS, CDR2 YFSETQ. V was clipped by 5 bases and J by 3 bases, with 23 bases between them. This CDR3 is 17 amino acids long. The CDR3 DNA is TGCGCCAGCAGGAGGGGTCCTGTCACCGGAGGGGAAGAGACCCAGTACTTC. Amino acid sequence: CASRRGPVTGGEETQYF.

This clonotype was detected a few times. CDR3 sequence reads: CASSQRGGPTTETQYF. The CDR3 region has the DNA TGTGCCAGCAGTCAGCGGGGGGGCCCCACAACAGAGACCCAGTACTTC. The genes are TRBV12-3 or TRBV12-4 and TRBJ2-5; 10 bases agree with TRBD2. J was trimmed by 4 bases and V by 5 bases; bases with no gene match: 10. This CDR3 has 16 amino acids.

This clonotype showed up many times. The V gene is TRBV6-2 or TRBV6-3, the J gene TRBJ1-1, with TRBD1 identical over 8 bases. This CDR3 region has 13 residues. The V segment lost 9 bases and the J segment 3 bases; nucleotides outside the gene matches: 6. In germline, CDR1 is MNHEY, CDR2 SVGEGT. The CDR3 coding sequence is TGTGCCAGTCATGGACAGGGTTACACTGAAGCTTTCTTT. It yields the protein CASHGQGYTEAFF.

This clonotype appeared many times. The gene calls are TRBV12-3 or TRBV12-4 and TRBJ2-2; no reliable D call. The CDR3 length is 13 residues. V lost 7 bases and J 1 base, leaving 7 bases between the germline ends. The chain's CDR3 is CASTEMNTGELFF. The CDR3 DNA reads TGTGCCAGCACGGAGATGAACACCGGGGAGCTGTTTTTT.

The chain is built from TRBV2 and TRBJ2-4; D is unclear. Germline V gene sequence: CDR1 SNHLY, CDR2 FYNNEI. The CDR3 is 15 amino acids. V lost 4 bases to trimming and J lost 3 bases, with 13 bases between them. The CDR3 reads CASSVGLMGKNIQYF. The CDR3 coding sequence is TGTGCCAGCAGTGTAGGGCTAATGGGCAAAAACATTCAGTACTTC.

The chain links TRBV20-1 to TRBJ2-1, with 9 nucleotides matching TRBD2. V lost 1 base, J lost 7 bases, and 5 bases stayed unmatched. This CDR3 has 14 amino acids. Per the germline V gene, CDR1 is DFQATT and CDR2 is SNEGSKA (reference sequence). As DNA, the CDR3 is TGCAGTGCTAGAGGGGTAGCGGGAGTAAATGAGCAGTTCTTC. Its translation is CSARGVAGVNEQFF.

There are a few counts of this clonotype. The J gene is TRBJ2-1, the V gene TRBV6-1, with 7 positions matching TRBD2. CDR1 and CDR2 (germline): MNHNS, SASEGT. There are 15 residues in the CDR3. This CDR3 reads CATAEGGGSYNEQFF. The CDR3 nucleotides read TGTGCTACAGCGGAAGGCGGGGGCTCCTACAATGAGCAGTTCTTC.

This clonotype occurred many times. J is TRBJ2-1 and V is TRBV5-1, with 9 nucleotides matching TRBD2. The CDR3 loop spans 15 amino acids. CDR1 and CDR2 (germline): SGHRS, YFSETQ. V lost 5 bases and J lost 8; bases outside the gene matches: 11. The CDR3 is CASRAIAGAPYEQFF. The DNA of the CDR3 is TGCGCCAGCAGGGCAATAGCGGGGGCGCCATATGAGCAGTTCTTC.

There are a few counts of this clonotype. V is TRBV20-1 and J is TRBJ1-1, with 7 nucleotides matching TRBD1. CDR1 is DFQATT, CDR2 SNEGSKA, per germline (reference sequence). J gave up 4 bases and V 6 bases, and 11 bases lay outside the gene matches. CDR3 length equals 14 residues. In DNA form, the CDR3 reads TGCAGTGCAACACGACAGGGCGAGGGCACTGAAGCTTTCTTT. Its protein product is CSATRQGEGTEAFF.

V gene TRBV27 combines with J gene TRBJ2-7, with TRBD2 matching over 15 bases. The V gene's germline CDR1 is MNHEY and CDR2 SMNVEV (reference sequence). This CDR3 comprises 18 residues. The V gene end was trimmed by 6 bases and the J gene end by 0 bases; junction bases not matched to a gene: 9. Here the CDR3 reads CASRTPGLAGGSSYEQYF. Written as DNA, the CDR3 is TGTGCCAGCAGGACCCCGGGACTAGCGGGGGGCAGCTCCTACGAGCAGTACTTC.

This chain uses TRBV3-1 with TRBJ1-6; no definite D call. The CDR3 spans 14 residues. Trimming took 3 bases from V and 15 from J, leaving 18 bases between them. The germline V gene encodes CDR1 LGHDT and CDR2 YNNKEL (reference sequence). Here the CDR3 reads CASSHRTAVGYLHF. The CDR3 DNA reads as TGTGCCAGCAGCCACAGGACGGCGGTAGGCTACCTCCACTTT. Full variable domain (rest looked up from reference TRBV3-1 and TRBJ1-6): DTAVSQTPKYLVTQMGNDKSIKCEQNLGHDTMYWYKQDSKKFLKIMFSYNNKELIINETVPNRFSPKSPDKAHLNLHINSLELGDSAVYFCASSHRTAVGYLHFGNGTRLTVT.

This clonotype was observed a few times. V and J are TRBV29-1 and TRBJ1-5, with D possibly TRBD1 on 5 matching bases. This CDR3 has 13 amino acids. The germline gives CDR1 SQVTM, CDR2 ANQGSEA. Trimming left V 4 bases short and J 0 bases short, with 7 bases between. The CDR3 is CSVAGNSNQPQHF. Here the CDR3 DNA reads TGCAGCGTTGCAGGGAATAGCAATCAGCCCCAGCATTTT.

This clonotype occurred a few times. V and J are TRBV5-1 and TRBJ1-6; no firm D call. V dropped 0 bases and J dropped 7 bases, with 11 bases sitting between them. Germline V gene data show CDR1 as SGHRS and CDR2 as YFSETQ. The CDR3 totals 15 residues. The CDR3 here is CASSLGVNSNSPLHF. The CDR3 coding sequence is TGCGCCAGCAGCTTGGGAGTCAACAGCAATTCACCCCTCCACTTT.

The V gene is TRBV9, the J gene TRBJ1-1, with D possibly matching TRBD1 (5 bases). V dropped 6 bases and J dropped 0 bases, with 12 bases sitting between them. This CDR3 has 14 residues. Germline-derived CDR1 and CDR2 are SGDLS and YYNGEE. This CDR3 is CASTRDSMNTEAFF. For the CDR3, the DNA is TGTGCCAGCACCAGGGATTCTATGAACACTGAAGCTTTCTTT.

This sequence joins TRBV27 and TRBJ2-7; D may be TRBD2 (6 bases). The CDR3 is 15 residues long. V shed 6 bases and J shed 7 bases, with 22 bases lying between them. Per the germline V gene, CDR1 is MNHEY and CDR2 is SMNVEV (reference sequence). The CDR3 region has the DNA TGTGCCAGCAGCAGAGGGAGGACGGCCTTTTCTGAGCAGTACTTC. Its translation: CASSRGRTAFSEQYF.

This clonotype appeared a few times. This rearrangement joins TRBV20-1 to TRBJ1-1; D is unclear. The CDR3 is 10 residues long. Germline V lookup: CDR1 DFQATT, CDR2 SNEGSKA (reference sequence). V gave up 4 bases and J gave up 4 bases, with 4 bases separating them. The CDR3 spells CSAIGTEAFF. CDR3 in DNA: TGCAGTGCTATCGGCACTGAAGCTTTCTTT.

In this sample, this clonotype turned up a few times. This sequence joins TRBV28 and TRBJ2-3; D may be TRBD1 (5 bases). V lost 5 bases and J 7 bases, leaving 16 bases between the germline ends. This CDR3 has 14 residues. CDR1 MDHEN and CDR2 SYDVKM come from the germline V gene. The CDR3 reads CASSPLTAFNTQYF. The CDR3 DNA sequence: TGTGCCAGCAGTCCCCTGACAGCCTTCAATACGCAGTATTTT.

This clonotype was seen repeatedly, ten times or more. The rearrangement joins TRBV5-1 to TRBJ2-1; D gene ambiguous. The V gene lost 2 bases and the J gene lost 5 bases, with 11 bases spanning the gap. The germline V gene has CDR1 SGHRS and CDR2 YFSETQ. The CDR3 runs to 14 residues. Here the CDR3 DNA reads TGCGCCAGCAGCTTTAGTGAAAGAAACAATGAGCAGTTCTTC. Translating gives CASSFSERNNEQFF.

The chain uses TRBV12-3 or TRBV12-4 and TRBJ1-5; D not certain. The CDR3 contains 15 residues. V gave up 1 base and J gave up 0 bases, with 7 bases separating them. The CDR3 DNA reads TGTGCCAGCAGTTTAGGCCGTTATAGCAATCAGCCCCAGCATTTT. Protein product: CASSLGRYSNQPQHF.

This clonotype was found many times. The chain couples TRBV6-5 to TRBJ2-7, with 9 bases aligning to TRBD1. In germline, CDR1 is MNHEY, CDR2 SVGAGI. With 3 bases clipped from V and 6 bases from J, the junction kept 3 bases outside the gene matches. The CDR3 has 13 residues. The CDR3 DNA reads as TGTGCCAGCAGTTATGGGGACAGGGCCGAGCAGTACTTC. Translating it yields CASSYGDRAEQYF.

In its sample, this clonotype was seen a few times. The V gene is TRBV12-3 or TRBV12-4, the J gene TRBJ2-5, with 16 bases identical to TRBD2. The CDR3 has 16 residues. V lost 5 bases and J lost 7; bases outside the gene matches: 7. The CDR3 coding sequence is TGTGCCAGCAGTCCGCCGGGACTAGCGGGGGGGCGGACCCAGTACTTC. It codes for CASSPPGLAGGRTQYF.